A single sample gave rise to the 25 T cell receptor beta chains below, sequenced in a study of CD8 T cells in Susac syndrome. Random hexamers were used to reverse transcribe an amount of about 0.45 to 1 ug RNA. TCRdb passed the immunoSEQ multiplex PCR reads through MiXCR, listing each CDR3 protein once. Here the sample spans some 170,000 distinct CDR3 sequences, approximately 94% being singletons. The sample taken for sequencing was CD4+ T cells from PBMCs. The source of these receptors is a human donor with multiple sclerosis.

This chain joins TRBV9 and TRBJ1-2; D remains ambiguous. CDR1 is SGDLS, CDR2 YYNGEE, per germline. V lost 3 bases and J 6 bases, leaving 9 bases between the germline ends. The CDR3 consists of 12 residues. Here the CDR3 reads CASSASKNGYTF. CDR3 DNA sequence: TGTGCCAGCAGCGCCTCGAAGAATGGCTACACCTTC.

Only one count was recorded for this clonotype. Here the CDR3 DNA reads TGCAGCGTTGACAGGGATAGGGGCACAGATACGCAGTATTTT. Translating gives CSVDRDRGTDTQYF. V is TRBV29-1 and J is TRBJ2-3, with a possible D match to TRBD1 (5 bases). The CDR3 length is 14 residues. The V end lost 3 bases, the J end lost 1 base, and 11 bases lay between the germline ends. CDR1 is SQVTM and CDR2 is ANQGSEA in the germline V gene.

The chain links TRBV6-2 or TRBV6-3 to TRBJ1-2; D gene unclear. The CDR3 extends over 13 amino acids. Germline V CDR1 and CDR2: MNHEY, SVGEGT. V lost 5 bases to trimming and J lost 5 bases, with 12 bases between them. In DNA form, the CDR3 reads TGTGCCAGCAGTACGATGGGATCATATGGCTACACCTTC. Protein product: CASSTMGSYGYTF.

This chain connects TRBV29-1 to TRBJ2-1, with D possibly matching TRBD2 (6 bases). The CDR3 spans 12 residues. V lost 3 bases and J lost 10, with 13 bases in between. Germline loops: CDR1 SQVTM, CDR2 ANQGSEA. CDR3: CSVERGGSEQFF. CDR3 sequence (DNA): TGCAGCGTTGAGCGGGGCGGCTCGGAGCAGTTCTTC.

The genes are TRBV12-3 or TRBV12-4 and TRBJ2-1; TRBD2 might be the D (6 bases). The CDR3 loop spans 15 amino acids. V was cut by 4 bases and J by 9 bases, with 19 bases left in between. CDR3 protein: CASSSGIQGAGEQFF. Written as DNA, the CDR3 is TGTGCCAGCAGTTCCGGGATCCAGGGAGCGGGTGAGCAGTTCTTC.

This clonotype was recorded only once. The J gene is TRBJ1-3, the V gene TRBV6-2 or TRBV6-3; D might be TRBD1 (5 bases). This CDR3 comprises 14 residues. The V end was cut by 7 bases, the J end by 4 bases, with 14 bases between. Germline lookup yields CDR1 MNHEY and CDR2 SVGEGT. For the CDR3, the DNA is TGTGCCAGCACCATAACAGGAGACGGAAACACCATATATTTT. This translates into CASTITGDGNTIYF.

The chain combines TRBV30 with TRBJ1-2; 10 bases agree with TRBD1. The germline gives CDR1 GTSNPN, CDR2 SVGIG (reference sequence). Trimming removed 8 bases from V and 3 bases from J; junction bases left unmatched: 3. This CDR3 comprises 12 residues. CDR3 nucleotide sequence: TGTGCCGGGACAGGGGACGACTATGGCTACACCTTC. Amino acid sequence: CAGTGDDYGYTF.

The V call is TRBV2, the J call TRBJ2-4; D uncertain. In germline, CDR1 is SNHLY, CDR2 FYNNEI. V was pared by 1 base and J by 6 bases, with 4 bases between. CDR3 length: 12 residues. This CDR3 is CASSEDVNIQYF. The CDR3, as DNA: TGTGCCAGCAGTGAAGATGTAAACATTCAGTACTTC.

V gene TRBV3-1 combines with J gene TRBJ1-5; D is unclear. With 7 bases removed from V and 3 bases from J, the gap between germline ends came to 13 bases. This CDR3 has 14 amino acids. Germline CDR1 and CDR2: LGHDT and YNNKEL (reference sequence). CDR3 region: CASTSTSDNQPQHF. The CDR3 DNA reads TGTGCCAGCACCTCTACTTCGGACAATCAGCCCCAGCATTTT.

V gene TRBV19 combines with J gene TRBJ2-2; D is undetermined. This CDR3 is 15 amino acids long. Trimming cost V 4 bases and J 4 bases, with 13 bases left between them. CDR1 is LNHDA and CDR2 is SQIVND in the germline V gene (reference sequence). DNA of the CDR3: TGTGCCAGTAGTACCCGATTACGACCCACCGGGGAGCTGTTTTTT. Translating it yields CASSTRLRPTGELFF.

This chain links TRBV5-1 with TRBJ1-2, with a tentative D call TRBD1 (6 bases). Trimming took off 4 bases at V and 6 bases at J, with 16 bases between the two ends. This CDR3 is built from 14 residues. Germline CDR1 and CDR2: SGHRS and YFSETQ. The CDR3 loop reads CASSPLGARNGYTF. CDR3 coding DNA: TGCGCCAGCAGCCCCTTGGGGGCCCGGAATGGCTACACCTTC.

The chain combines TRBV30 with TRBJ1-1; the match to TRBD1 covers 7 bases. J was trimmed by 3 bases and V by 0 bases; bases with no gene match: 4. The germline V gene has CDR1 GTSNPN and CDR2 SVGIG (reference sequence). The CDR3 contains 14 residues. CDR3 amino acids: CAWSVPGGYTEAFF. The CDR3 region has the DNA TGTGCCTGGAGTGTACCAGGGGGATACACTGAAGCTTTCTTT.

The chain combines TRBV7-6 with TRBJ2-3; D is uncertain. Deletions cut 5 bases from V and 5 bases from J, with 8 bases between. The CDR3 has 12 amino acids. The V gene's germline CDR1 is SGHVS and CDR2 FNYEAQ. For the CDR3, the DNA is TGTGCCAGCAGCGGACCCTTAGATACGCAGTATTTT. Its protein is CASSGPLDTQYF.

This clonotype has just one count. The chain links TRBV20-1 to TRBJ2-7; tentative D call: TRBD2 (6 bases). CDR1 DFQATT and CDR2 SNEGSKA come from the germline V gene (reference sequence). The length of the CDR3 is 13 residues. Trimming took off 5 bases at V and 9 bases at J, with 20 bases between the two ends. The CDR3 DNA reads TGCAGTGCTTCAACTAGCCGCACTAATCGGCAGTACTTC. It codes for CSASTSRTNRQYF.

The V and J genes are TRBV5-4 and TRBJ2-4, with D maybe TRBD2 (6 bases). From germline, CDR1 is SGHNT and CDR2 YYREEE (reference sequence). The length of the CDR3 is 14 residues. Trimming took 4 bases from V and 9 from J, leaving 17 bases between them. CDR3 bases: TGTGCCAGCAGCCAGCGGGTACCCGGGGGCATTCAGTACTTC. Translation: CASSQRVPGGIQYF.

The chain couples TRBV5-6 to TRBJ1-2; no clear D gene. Germline CDR1 is SGHDT and CDR2 is YYEEEE. V lost 1 base, J lost 7 bases, and 8 bases lay in between. CDR3 length equals 12 residues. CDR3 DNA: TGTGCCAGCAGCTTGTGGGGAACTGGCTACACCTTC. Its translation is CASSLWGTGYTF.

The chain employs TRBV15 and TRBJ1-3, with D perhaps matching TRBD1 (5 bases). Germline V CDR1 and CDR2: LNHNV, YYDKDF (reference sequence). The CDR3 sequence is 15 residues long. Trimming cost V 6 bases and J 4 bases, with 16 bases left between them. As DNA, the CDR3 is TGTGCCACCAGGGGTGTAAGGGGCGTCGGAAACACCATATATTTT. Translation: CATRGVRGVGNTIYF.

V usage is TRBV2 and J usage is TRBJ1-2; D remains ambiguous. CDR1 SNHLY and CDR2 FYNNEI come from the germline V gene. Trimming removed 8 bases at V and 8 bases at J, with 21 bases between. The CDR3 is made up of 14 amino acids. CDR3 residues: CASFYSGSSSGYTF. The CDR3 DNA sequence: TGTGCCAGCTTCTACAGTGGGTCTTCGAGCGGCTACACCTTC. Full variable domain (outside the CDR3, taken from reference TRBV2 and TRBJ1-2): EPEVTQTPSHQVTQMGQEVILRCVPISNHLYFYWYRQILGQKVEFLVSFYNNEISEKSEIFDDQFSVERPDGSNFTLKIRSTKLEDSAMYFCASFYSGSSSGYTFGSGTRLTVV.

This chain joins TRBV6-6 and TRBJ1-4; tentative D call: TRBD1 (6 bases). With 7 bases removed from V and 7 bases from J, the gap between germline ends came to 16 bases. The germline V gene has CDR1 MNHNY and CDR2 SVGAGI (reference sequence). The CDR3 is made up of 14 amino acids. CDR3 sequence (DNA): TGTGCCAGCATGTTACAGGGAGGGCGTGAAAAACTGTTTTTT. Its protein is CASMLQGGREKLFF.

The V and J genes are TRBV6-2 or TRBV6-3 and TRBJ1-5; D may be TRBD1 (5 bases). The CDR3 is 12 residues long. Trimming took off 9 bases at V and 0 bases at J, with 6 bases between the two ends. CDR1 and CDR2 (germline): MNHEY, SVGEGT. The CDR3 DNA sequence: TGTGCCAGTCAGGGTAGCAATCAGCCCCAGCATTTT. It is translated as CASQGSNQPQHF.

A single count supports this clonotype. The chain recombines TRBV29-1 with TRBJ2-1; perhaps TRBD2 as D (5 bases). V was shortened by 5 bases and J by 1 base, with 9 bases between the two germline ends. Germline CDR1 SQVTM, CDR2 ANQGSEA. The CDR3 totals 13 residues. The CDR3 reads CSVPGISYNEQFF. Written as DNA, the CDR3 is TGCAGCGTTCCGGGGATATCCTACAATGAGCAGTTCTTC.

The chain joins TRBV30 to TRBJ2-7; D possibly matches TRBD1 or TRBD2 (6 bases each). Per germline, CDR1 GTSNPN and CDR2 SVGIG (reference sequence). The CDR3 runs 15 residues. V lost 1 base and J 2 bases, leaving 15 bases between the germline ends. DNA for the CDR3: TGTGCCTGGAGTGAGGGCGGGACACTACCCTACGAGCAGTACTTC. It encodes CAWSEGGTLPYEQYF. The entire variable domain, with the rest obtained from reference TRBV30 and TRBJ2-7, is as follows: SQTIHQWPATLVQPVGSPLSLECTVEGTSNPNLYWYRQAAGRGLQLLFYSVGIGQISSEVPQNLSASRPQDRQFILSSKKLLLSDSGFYLCAWSEGGTLPYEQYFGPGTRLTVT.

The chain links TRBV2 to TRBJ1-1; no reliable D call. In germline, CDR1 is SNHLY, CDR2 FYNNEI. The ends were cut back, 3 bases at V and 3 bases at J, with 11 bases in the middle. The CDR3 is 14 residues long. The CDR3 DNA is TGTGCCAGCAGTGATGAGGCCGCATACACTGAAGCTTTCTTT. Its translation: CASSDEAAYTEAFF.

The gene calls are TRBV4-2 and TRBJ2-1; D could derive from TRBD1 or TRBD2 (5 bases each). The CDR3 consists of 17 residues. In germline, CDR1 is LGHNA, CDR2 YNFKEQ. Trimming took 0 bases from V and 0 from J, leaving 12 bases between them. CDR3 coding DNA: TGTGCCAGCAGCCAAGATAGATGGGGGAGCTCCTACAATGAGCAGTTCTTC. Translating gives CASSQDRWGSSYNEQFF.

J is TRBJ2-1 and V is TRBV29-1; no clear D. V lost 6 bases, J lost 14 bases, and 20 bases lay in between. The CDR3 extends over 12 amino acids. Germline CDR1 reads SQVTM; CDR2 reads ANQGSEA. Written as DNA, the CDR3 is TGCAGCGTGTTAGGCAGGACCACCGAGGAGTTCTTC. Translation: CSVLGRTTEEFF.